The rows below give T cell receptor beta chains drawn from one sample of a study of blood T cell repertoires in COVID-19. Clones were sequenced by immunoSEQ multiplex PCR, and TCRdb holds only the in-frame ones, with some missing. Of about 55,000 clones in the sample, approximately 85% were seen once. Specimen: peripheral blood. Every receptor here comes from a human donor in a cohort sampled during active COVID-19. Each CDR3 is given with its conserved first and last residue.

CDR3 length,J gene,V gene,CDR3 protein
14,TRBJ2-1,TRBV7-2,CASSWDYSYNEQFF
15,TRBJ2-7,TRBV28,CASTGPGRGSNEQYF
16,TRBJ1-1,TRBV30,CAWSFPWGQGIPEAFF
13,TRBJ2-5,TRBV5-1,CASDQGAGETQYF
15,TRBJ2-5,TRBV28,CASSSPGQGRETQYF
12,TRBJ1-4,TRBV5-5,CASSFGLEKLFF
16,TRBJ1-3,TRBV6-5,CASSYSSPISGNTIYF
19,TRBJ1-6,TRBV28,CASSPMRTGPFWFNSPLHF
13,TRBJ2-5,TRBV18,CASSSSSGETQYF
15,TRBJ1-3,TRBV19,CARTFGGGAGNTIYF
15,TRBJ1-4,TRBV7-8,CASSSTGTTNEKLFF
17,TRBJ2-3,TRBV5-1,CASSPTRTSGRQDTQYF
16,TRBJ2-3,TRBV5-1,CASSLEGRGGRDTQYF
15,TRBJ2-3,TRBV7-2,CASSSNRVGTDTQYF
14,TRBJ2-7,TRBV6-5,CASSRTGSSYEQYF
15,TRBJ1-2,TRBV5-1,CASRQNPTGSYGYTF
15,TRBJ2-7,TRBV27,CASSPIGTGSYEQYF
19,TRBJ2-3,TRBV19,CASSKGWLRGRSSADTQYF
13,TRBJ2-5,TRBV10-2,CASSVNREETQYF
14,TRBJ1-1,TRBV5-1,CASSLTDMNTEAFF
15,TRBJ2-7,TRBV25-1,CASSEEGGLPYEQYF
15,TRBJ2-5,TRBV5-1,CASSFFTTGKETQYF
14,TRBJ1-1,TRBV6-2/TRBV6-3,CASSYVTGSTEAFF
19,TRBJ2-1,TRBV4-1,CASSQLDSLAAGSYNEQFF
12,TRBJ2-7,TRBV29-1,CSVRASSYEQYF